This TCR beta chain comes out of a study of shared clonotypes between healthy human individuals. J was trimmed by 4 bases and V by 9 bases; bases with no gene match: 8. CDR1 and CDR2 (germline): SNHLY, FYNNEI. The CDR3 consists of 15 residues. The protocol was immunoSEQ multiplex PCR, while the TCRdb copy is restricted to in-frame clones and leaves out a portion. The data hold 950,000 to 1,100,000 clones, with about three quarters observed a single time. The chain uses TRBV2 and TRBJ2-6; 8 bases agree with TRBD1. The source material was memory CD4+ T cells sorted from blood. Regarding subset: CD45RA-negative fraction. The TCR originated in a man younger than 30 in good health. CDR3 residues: CASRPGGGGANVLTF. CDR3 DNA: TGTGCCAGTAGGCCAGGGGGCGGCGGGGCCAACGTCCTGACTTTC.